The 19 T cell receptor beta chains given below trace back to one sample, sequenced in a study of blood T cells in healthy people across ages. PCR was performed a second time for roughly 7 to 12 cycles using a sample-barcoded 5' primer and a J-beta primer mix. A single record per CDR3 protein comes from TCRdb applying MiXCR to the 5' RACE reads. The data hold around 1.5 million distinct CDR3 sequences, with around 36% observed a single time. The specimen sequenced was blood. The receptors here all came from a woman under 40 in good health.

The V call is TRBV20-1, the J call TRBJ1-2; D is perhaps TRBD1 (6 bases). Germline V gene lookup returns CDR1 DFQATT and CDR2 SNEGSKA (reference sequence). The CDR3 sequence is 15 residues long. V was clipped by 1 base and J by 2 bases, with 14 bases between them. The CDR3 DNA is TGCAGTGCTAGAGCCCCCGGGGGGGCGAACTATGGCTACACCTTC. Translating it yields CSARAPGGANYGYTF.

The rearrangement joins TRBV20-1 to TRBJ2-5, with 7 nucleotides matching TRBD2. The CDR3 extends over 16 amino acids. V dropped 0 bases and J dropped 1; count of bases not matched to a gene: 8. Germline V gene data show CDR1 as DFQATT and CDR2 as SNEGSKA (reference sequence). The CDR3 loop is CSARDGTIRIQETQYF. CDR3 nucleotide sequence: TGCAGTGCTAGAGATGGGACTATAAGAATCCAAGAGACCCAGTACTTC.

This clonotype was found a few times. V gene TRBV11-1 combines with J gene TRBJ1-1, with D possibly being TRBD1 (6 bases). V was clipped by 5 bases and J by 0 bases, with 13 bases between them. CDR3 length: 15 amino acids. The germline gives CDR1 SGHAT, CDR2 FQDESV (reference sequence). As DNA, the CDR3 is TGTGCCAGCAGCCCTTTCGGACAGATGAACACTGAAGCTTTCTTT. Its protein is CASSPFGQMNTEAFF.

The sample holds a few counts of this clonotype. V is TRBV20-1 and J is TRBJ2-1; TRBD1 matches at 7 bases. V was clipped by 6 bases and J by 1 base; unmatched bases: 6. The CDR3 runs to 14 residues. Germline V gives CDR1 DFQATT, CDR2 SNEGSKA (reference sequence). The CDR3 DNA reads TGCAGTGCAAAAGACAGGGCTTCCTACAATGAGCAGTTCTTC. Its translation: CSAKDRASYNEQFF.

The chain links TRBV9 to TRBJ2-1; TRBD2 aligns across 10 bases. The V segment lost 3 bases and the J segment 6 bases; nucleotides outside the gene matches: 12. Per germline, CDR1 SGDLS and CDR2 YYNGEE. CDR3 length: 17 residues. The CDR3 region has the DNA TGTGCCAGCAGCGCGAGCCTGAGGACTAGCGGACTCAATGAGCAGTTCTTC. Protein: CASSASLRTSGLNEQFF.

Concerning this clonotype itself: One end of the junction does not line up with germline, which may come from a read error. The rearrangement links TRBV20-1 to TRBJ2-6; a weak D match, TRBD1 (5 bases). The CDR3 contains 14 residues. CDR1 is DFQATT, CDR2 SNEGSKA, per germline (reference sequence). In DNA, the CDR3 is TGCAGTGCTAGCTCGGCGGATGGGGCCAACGTCCGGACTTTC. Translation gives CSASSADGANVRTF.

V and J are TRBV5-6 and TRBJ2-7, with 11 bases lining up with TRBD2. Unmatched junction bases numbered 5, after V lost 1 base and J lost 2 bases. The CDR3 has 16 amino acids. CDR1 is SGHDT and CDR2 is YYEEEE in the germline V gene. CDR3 protein: CASSLNPLAGAYEQYF. CDR3 DNA: TGTGCCAGCAGCTTGAACCCACTAGCGGGAGCCTACGAGCAGTACTTC. The whole variable domain, filled in from reference TRBV5-6 and TRBJ2-7, reads DAGVTQSPTHLIKTRGQQVTLRCSPKSGHDTVSWYQQALGQGPQFIFQYYEEEERQRGNFPDRFSGHQFPNYSSELNVNALLLGDSALYLCASSLNPLAGAYEQYFGPGTRLTVT.

This clonotype turned up a few times. The rearrangement joins TRBV5-1 to TRBJ2-1; 8 bases agree with TRBD2. The CDR3 totals 14 residues. CDR1 and CDR2 from the germline V gene are SGHRS and YFSETQ. V shed 2 bases and J 6 bases; nucleotides not matched to a gene: 4. The CDR3 DNA follows: TGCGCCAGCAGCTTCCGACTAGCGAGCAATGAGCAGTTCTTC. It encodes CASSFRLASNEQFF. The full variable domain, rest sourced from reference TRBV5-1 and TRBJ2-1, is KAGVTQTPRYLIKTRGQQVTLSCSPISGHRSVSWYQQTPGQGLQFLFEYFSETQRNKGNFPGRFSGRQFSNSRSEMNVSTLELGDSALYLCASSFRLASNEQFFGPGTRLTVL.

This CDR3 is CASTPLGSWDEQFF. CDR3 nucleotides: TGTGCCAGCACCCCTCTGGGGTCTTGGGATGAGCAGTTCTTC. V is TRBV6-6 and J is TRBJ2-1; D not resolved. The V and J ends lost 7 bases and 8 bases respectively, with 18 bases between them. The CDR3 is made up of 14 amino acids. Germline values: CDR1 MNHNY, CDR2 SVGAGI (reference sequence).

This clonotype has a handful of counts. The chain combines TRBV4-2 with TRBJ2-3; D possibly corresponds to TRBD1 (5 bases). The V end lost 4 bases, the J end lost 2 bases, and 10 bases lay between the germline ends. Germline-derived CDR1 and CDR2 are LGHNA and YNFKEQ. This CDR3 is 14 amino acids long. The CDR3, as DNA: TGTGCCAGCAGCCCCAGGGTTATCACAGATACGCAGTATTTT. Translated, it gives CASSPRVITDTQYF.

The gene calls are TRBV28 and TRBJ2-7, with 14 bases that match TRBD2. J lost 2 bases, V lost 1 base, and 4 bases had no gene match. CDR1 is MDHEN and CDR2 is SYDVKM in the germline V gene. There are 17 residues in the CDR3. Here the CDR3 DNA reads TGTGCCAGCAGTTTATCCCGACTAGCGGGAGGGACCTACGAGCAGTACTTC. This translates into CASSLSRLAGGTYEQYF.

This clonotype was detected only a few times. The chain uses TRBV20-1 and TRBJ2-4, with 11 bases aligning to TRBD2. CDR1 DFQATT and CDR2 SNEGSKA come from the germline V gene (reference sequence). Losses at the gene ends were 1 base for V and 0 bases for J; bases not matched to a gene: 2. This CDR3 region has 16 residues. CDR3 DNA: TGCAGTGCTAGAGGCGGACTAGCGGGAGCCAAAAACATTCAGTACTTC. Residues: CSARGGLAGAKNIQYF.

The J gene is TRBJ1-1, the V gene TRBV20-1; no firm D call. Per germline, CDR1 DFQATT and CDR2 SNEGSKA (reference sequence). The CDR3 is 13 residues long. V was shortened by 3 bases and J by 5 bases, with 13 bases between the two germline ends. The chain's CDR3 is CSASEGRRTEAFF. The CDR3 region has the DNA TGCAGTGCTAGTGAGGGTAGGCGGACTGAAGCTTTCTTT.

This CDR3 is CAWSVQQGGAFF. The CDR3 DNA reads as TGTGCCTGGAGTGTACAGCAGGGTGGAGCTTTCTTT. The genes are TRBV30 and TRBJ1-1, with D perhaps matching TRBD1 (5 bases). The germline gives CDR1 GTSNPN, CDR2 SVGIG (reference sequence). The CDR3 covers 12 residues. V was cut by 0 bases and J by 10 bases, with 12 bases left in between.

This clonotype was recorded a few times. This rearrangement joins TRBV25-1 to TRBJ2-1; the match to TRBD1 covers 7 bases. With 7 bases clipped from V and 8 bases from J, the junction kept 5 bases outside the gene matches. Per germline, CDR1 MGHDK and CDR2 SYGVNS. The CDR3 consists of 12 residues. This chain's CDR3 is CASKGQVHEQFF. In DNA, the CDR3 is TGTGCCAGCAAAGGACAGGTTCATGAGCAGTTCTTC.

The gene calls are TRBV24-1 and TRBJ2-5; a possible D gene is TRBD1 (6 bases). The CDR3 has 15 amino acids. CDR1 and CDR2 (germline): KGHDR, SFDVKD. Between the trimmed V and J ends, which lost 8 bases and 5 bases, there was a span of 20 bases. The CDR3 loop is CATMPNGGPGETQYF. In nucleotides, the CDR3 is TGTGCCACCATGCCAAATGGGGGCCCAGGGGAGACCCAGTACTTC.

The table lists this clonotype with a few counts. In DNA, the CDR3 is TGTGCCAGCAGCCTGGACAGGACAATCACAGATACGCAGTATTTT. Translating it yields CASSLDRTITDTQYF. This rearrangement joins TRBV9 to TRBJ2-3, with 7 positions matching TRBD1. Germline lookup yields CDR1 SGDLS and CDR2 YYNGEE. The length of the CDR3 is 15 residues. V shed 4 bases, J shed 2 bases, and the junction held 7 bases outside the gene matches.

This clonotype was detected only a few times. The chain carries TRBV2 and TRBJ2-7, with 9 bases identical to TRBD1. The germline gives CDR1 SNHLY, CDR2 FYNNEI. CDR3 size: 15 residues. J lost 3 bases, V lost 7 bases, and 10 bases had no gene match. CDR3 in amino acids: CASTPSRGQGYEQYF. Written as DNA, the CDR3 is TGTGCCAGCACCCCCAGTCGGGGACAGGGCTACGAGCAGTACTTC.

V usage is TRBV27 and J usage is TRBJ2-7, with D uncertain. Germline lookup yields CDR1 MNHEY and CDR2 SMNVEV (reference sequence). CDR3 length: 13 residues. Trimming left V 4 bases short and J 2 bases short, with 9 bases between. Here the CDR3 reads CASSWQTAYEQYF. In DNA, the CDR3 is TGTGCCAGCAGTTGGCAAACTGCCTACGAGCAGTACTTC.